This T cell receptor (beta chain) originates from a study of cytomegalovirus exposure and HLA in healthy donors (dated by TCRdb to the late 2010s). Some background on the complete study: In an earlier analysis of roughly 500 of the donors, 276 Gb of sequence data and approximately 120 million unique TCR beta sequences from about 179 million T cells were reported. An early release that covered 500 to 800 HLA-typed donors contained about 290 gigabases of sequencing data and tens of millions of unique TCR sequences. To predict cytomegalovirus infection status, the study brought together high-throughput TCR immunosequencing, statistical association of individual TCRs with disease status, and machine learning. Genome-wide SNP genotypes for about 55% of the roughly 670 donors were used in a later genetic analysis, which treated that subset as a discovery cohort. Across 398 genotyped donors of the cohort, an average of about 240,000 unique TCR beta nucleotide sequences per donor were sequenced, and approximately 17% of those sequences were non-productive. To study patterns of TCR occurrence, a later analysis re-analyzed previously published TCR beta repertoires from 666 donors and added high-resolution HLA genotyping. Both class I and class II loci were covered by HLA typing, at four-digit resolution. Donor age, sex, ethnicity and CMV serostatus were collected together with the repertoire data. The number of typed donors differed by locus: about 620-630 for A, B, C, DRB1 and DQB1; some 540 for DQA1; 606 for DPA1; and some 430 for DPB1. The genetic ancestry cluster associated with self-reported Caucasian donors included roughly 84% of the 300 to 450 genotyped donors. Roughly 5 DR-DQ haplotypes were handled as single units for association and clustering because linkage in the cohort was strong. The T cell repertoires of about 700 subjects were profiled by immunosequencing and related to cytomegalovirus serostatus. The aim of the study was to test whether cataloging public T cell receptors could identify signatures of past pathogen exposure. Besides the first cohort of approximately 710 subjects, a separate validation cohort made up of roughly 120 different subjects was used. Rather than drawing on any new phenotypic data, the later analysis identified candidate immune exposures from TCR beta sequences and the way those sequences occurred across donors. An earlier analysis of several hundred of the donors applied high-throughput TCR beta sequencing to assess whether each TCR beta V gene segment acted as functional or pseudogenic. All discovery cohort repertoires had been generated on a single sequencing platform.

The cohort consisted of more than 650 healthy bone marrow donors. Cohort members were all nominally healthy when sampled, although unrecorded immune exposures were likely present. The donor was CMV seronegative and belonged to the group of roughly 330 seronegative cohort members. A peripheral blood sample was collected from each donor, and TCR beta sequencing was performed on peripheral blood mononuclear cells. Genomic DNA was extracted from the blood cell samples with the Qiagen DNeasy Blood Extraction Kit. Points the paper makes about the study in general: An earlier analysis of approximately 500 of the donors showed that most TCR beta V segments appeared in productive rearrangements either about 90% or about 30% of the time, which broadly matched IMGT annotations. The classifier was reported to diagnose cytomegalovirus status with high specificity and sensitivity in both the original cohort and the validation cohort. Specific HLA alleles were associated with more than 15,000 TCR beta sequences at a false discovery rate of 0.05 in a later analysis. Because counts were too low, about 15 rarely observed V segments, including chromosome 9 orphons, were left out of the earlier analysis of a few hundred of the donors. When HLA alleles, especially DR and DQ, strongly co-occurred, TCR associations were difficult to assign to individual alleles. A few of the identified cytomegalovirus-associated TCR beta chains were confirmed in vitro to be specific for cytomegalovirus antigens. The study gave a list of under 200 TCR beta chains associated with cytomegalovirus. Most TCR sequences were seen in very few donors, while some public TCRs were found in many individuals. Correlated functional status among segregating V segments might reflect linkage disequilibrium, but an unknown experimental factor could not be ruled out. Some IMGT-functional V segments, including TRBV6-2 and TRBV6-3, could not be distinguished by the 87-base-pair reads and were therefore excluded. Sequencing depth was assumed to be roughly uniform across donors in the presence/absence analyses, though that assumption may not hold. A later analysis found that HLA-associated TCR beta chains were more clonally expanded and had lower generation probabilities than equally common non-associated chains. A later genetic analysis associated a missense DCLRE1C variant with V-gene and J-gene trimming of TCR beta chains, and an independent cohort replicated the association. According to a later analysis, TCR association rates differed among HLA loci, with DRB1 alleles showing the most associated TCRs and HLA-C alleles showing the fewest. In a later analysis, several top co-occurrence clusters were reported to appear linked to parvovirus B19, influenza, CMV and Epstein-Barr virus. This cohort had only TCR beta chains sequenced, and the lack of alpha or paired-chain data limited which features could be detected. A later analysis found that most CMV-associated TCR beta chains appeared HLA-restricted, with HLA associations seemingly driven largely by CMV exposure. For the cohort, immune exposure information was limited to CMV serostatus. The authors suggested that the approach could potentially be extended to other disease states and immunological phenotypes. HLA typing was unavailable for some donors at each locus, so association tests used only the typed subset. According to a later genetic analysis, donors in an Asian-associated ancestry cluster had fewer N-insertions in productive TCRs than the roughly 660-donor mean. A further reported finding was that TCR beta sequences accurately predicted the HLA-A and HLA-B alleles for most subjects in the first cohort. A group of highly shared sequence variants was considered likely to be a technical artifact of the sequencing pipeline.

Libraries were built with the immunoSEQ multiplex PCR assay. For the multiplex PCR, a mixture combining 60 forward primers for TCR Vbeta segments and 13 reverse primers for TCR Jbeta segments was used. The CDR3 region of rearranged TCR beta genes was amplified from genomic DNA by a multiplex PCR assay. Amplified TCR beta libraries were sequenced as 87-base-pair reads on the Illumina HiSeq System. Processing in the source paper ran as follows. A later analysis counted 65 million to 90 million unique TCR beta chains across the 550 to 750 repertoires, and 9.5 million to 11 million of these chains were shared by at least two donors. A nearest-neighbor algorithm error-corrected the raw reads and collapsed the reads into unique sequences, merging closely related sequences to remove PCR and sequencing errors. To assign V, D and J gene segments, CDR3 sequences were aligned to IMGT reference sequences. For a sequence to be retained, a match of at least six nucleotides was required to both a V gene segment and a J gene segment. Rearrangements were classified as productive when the CDR3 lacked stop codons and remained in frame with V and J, and all other rearrangements were classified as non-productive. CDR3 was defined according to IMGT convention as the region running from the second conserved V-encoded cysteine to the conserved J-encoded phenylalanine. The earlier analysis of about 560 of the donors excluded any sequence lacking an unambiguous match to a single V gene segment. An earlier analysis of several hundred of the donors classified V segments as functional when productive rearrangements were above 56.7% and as segregating when the standard deviation between donors was above 5%. A statistical classification framework was built to diagnose cytomegalovirus status from the catalog of TCR beta chain sequences. In a later analysis, V and J genes were assigned by comparing TCR nucleotide sequences against IMGT/GENE-DB human TR gene sequences. The TCRdist pipeline was used in a later analysis to assign CDR3 sequences and most-parsimonious VDJ recombination scenarios. In a later analysis, every TCR beta chain was defined by the combination of its CDR3 amino acid sequence and its V-gene family, and reads without a unique V-gene family were dropped. To address suspected cross-contamination and a sequencing artifact, a later analysis removed over 500 highly shared, low-generation-probability nucleotide sequences. For each public chain, a later analysis derived a clonal expansion index from normalized ranks of inferred template counts within each repertoire. In a later analysis, generation probabilities were computed using a VDJ recombination model fitted to out-of-frame rearrangements, and the results were checked against IGoR. A later analysis scored TCR-TCR, TCR-HLA and TCR-CMV co-occurrence with hypergeometric tests, applying a repertoire-size bias correction to TCR pairs. False discovery rates were estimated in a later analysis by permuting HLA or CMV assignments 20 times. In a later analysis, co-occurring TCRs were grouped with DBSCAN, and TCRdist sequence similarity was added when clustering was performed within HLA-allele-positive subsets. Co-occurrence clustering excluded repertoires with fewer than 30,000 or more than 120,000 public chains, plus five with anomalous nucleotide sharing. TCRdb holds this immuneACCESS table with in-frame rearrangements only. Some clones are missing; in checked studies, unresolved V genes explain under half, and the rest has no known cause. V and J calls and clone size are those listed in that table; D and trimming were worked out from the DNA. The sample's records list 150,000 to 200,000 clones. The ten largest clones capture 0.65% to 0.75% of the sample.

At the junction V is shortened by 5 bases and J by 0 bases, with 10 bases in between. According to the germline V gene, CDR1 reads MNHNS and CDR2 reads SASEGT. The CDR3 holds 14 amino acids from the cysteine to the phenylalanine. The retained sequence is limited to the CDR3, 42 bases, with the frame set at the first base. As regards this clone: Its antigen has not been determined.

The sequencing sample was made of PBMCs. The chain joins TRBV6-1 to TRBJ1-1, with a weak D call of TRBD1 (5 bases match). The sequence derives from a boy between 5 and 17 years old in good health and CMV-seronegative. CDR3 region: CASSFTGLNTEAFF. Read as DNA, the sequence is TGTGCCAGCAGTTTTACAGGACTGAACACTGAAGCTTTCTTT.